This T cell receptor beta chain was identified in a study of blood T cell repertoires in COVID-19. Study summary: Some COVID-19 samples were acute and others convalescent; all came from the United States, Italy and Spain. PBMCs, B-cell-depleted T cells, or T cells were the source of the cDNA or gDNA that made up the material.

The repertoire was sequenced with immunoSEQ multiplex PCR; TCRdb's copy has only in-frame clones and lacks some. The table records roughly 81,000 clones, 75% to 95% of them present only once. The CDR3 runs 15 residues. Unmatched junction bases numbered 4, after V lost 0 bases and J lost 2 bases. CDR1 SGDLS and CDR2 YYNGEE come from the germline V gene. The rearrangement uses TRBV9 and TRBJ2-7; 8 nucleotides align to TRBD2. The sequence was collected from a woman aged 50 to 60 in a cohort sampled during active COVID-19. Sequencing input: peripheral blood. The CDR3 DNA is TGTGCCAGCAGCGTAGGCGGGGGGATTACCTACGAGCAGTACTTC. The encoded protein is CASSVGGGITYEQYF.